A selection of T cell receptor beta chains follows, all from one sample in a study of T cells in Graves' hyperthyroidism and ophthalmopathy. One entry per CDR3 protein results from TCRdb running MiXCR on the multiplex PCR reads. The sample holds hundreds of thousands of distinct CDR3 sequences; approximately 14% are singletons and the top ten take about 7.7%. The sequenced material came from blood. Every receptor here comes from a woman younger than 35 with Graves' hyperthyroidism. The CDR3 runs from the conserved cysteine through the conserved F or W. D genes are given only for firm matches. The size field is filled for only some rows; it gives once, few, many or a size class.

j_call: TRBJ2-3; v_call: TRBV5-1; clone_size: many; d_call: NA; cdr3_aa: CASSLEPSADTQYF
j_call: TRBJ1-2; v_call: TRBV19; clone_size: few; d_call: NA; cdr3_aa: CASSIDGGQPYGYTF
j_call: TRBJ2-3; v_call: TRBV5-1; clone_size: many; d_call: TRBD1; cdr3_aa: CASSPEPRTGGTDTQYF
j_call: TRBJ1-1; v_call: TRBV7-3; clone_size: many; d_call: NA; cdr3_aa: CASSLTAGPTTEAFF
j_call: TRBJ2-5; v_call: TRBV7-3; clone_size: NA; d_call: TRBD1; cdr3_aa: CASSLGGTGATQYF
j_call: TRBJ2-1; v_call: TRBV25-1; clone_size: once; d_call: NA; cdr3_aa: CASSSTGGGYNEQFF
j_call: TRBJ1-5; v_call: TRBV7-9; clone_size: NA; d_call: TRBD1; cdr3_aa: CASSDGQGNQPQHF
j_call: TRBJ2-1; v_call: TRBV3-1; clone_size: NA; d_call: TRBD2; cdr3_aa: CASSQEQGLAAYNEQFF
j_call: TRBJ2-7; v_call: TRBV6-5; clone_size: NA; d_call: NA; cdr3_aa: CASSYYGVSYEQYF
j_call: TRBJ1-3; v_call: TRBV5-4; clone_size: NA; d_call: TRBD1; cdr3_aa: CASSWTGAGNTIYF
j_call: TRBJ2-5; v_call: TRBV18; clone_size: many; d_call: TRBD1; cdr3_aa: CASSRGTEETQYF
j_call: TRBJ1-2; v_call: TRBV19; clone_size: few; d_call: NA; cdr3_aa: CASSRTDSNYGYTF
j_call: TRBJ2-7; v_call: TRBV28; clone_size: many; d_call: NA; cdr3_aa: CASSPGNSEQYF
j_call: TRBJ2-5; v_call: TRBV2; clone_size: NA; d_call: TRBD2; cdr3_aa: CASSQLRTSGGLTQETQYF
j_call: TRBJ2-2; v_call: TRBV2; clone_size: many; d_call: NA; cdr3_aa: CASSAGARTGELFF
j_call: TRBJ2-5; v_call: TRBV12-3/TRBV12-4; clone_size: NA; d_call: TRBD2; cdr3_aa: CASSFGLAGGEETQYF
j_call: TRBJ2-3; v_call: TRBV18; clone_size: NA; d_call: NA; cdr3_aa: CASSPPRFSSTDTQYF
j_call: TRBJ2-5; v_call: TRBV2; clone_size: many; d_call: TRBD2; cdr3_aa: CASSAGGPLIETQYF
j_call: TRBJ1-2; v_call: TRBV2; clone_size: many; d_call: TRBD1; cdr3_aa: CASSPGTVNGYTF
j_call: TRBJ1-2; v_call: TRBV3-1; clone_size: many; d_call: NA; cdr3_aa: CASSPRRSNYGYTF
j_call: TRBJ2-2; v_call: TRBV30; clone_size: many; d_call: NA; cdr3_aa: CAWSNRGLLVATGELFF
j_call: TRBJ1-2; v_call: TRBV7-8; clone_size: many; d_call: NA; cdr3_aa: CASSFLGQRNNYGYTF
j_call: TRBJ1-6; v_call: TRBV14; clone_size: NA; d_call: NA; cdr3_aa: CASSLSSPLHF
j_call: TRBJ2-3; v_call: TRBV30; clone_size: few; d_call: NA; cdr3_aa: CAIKLTDTQYF
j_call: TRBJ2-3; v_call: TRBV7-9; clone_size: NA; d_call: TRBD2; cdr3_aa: CASSTSGTATDTQYF
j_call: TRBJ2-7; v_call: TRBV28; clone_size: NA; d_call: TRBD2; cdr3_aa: CASSFPRASGRAVTEQYF